This T cell receptor (beta chain) was sequenced in a study of control samples from healthy donors and cancer patients. Trimming removed 0 bases from V and 7 bases from J, with 14 bases in between. The CDR3 is 15 amino acids. Germline CDR1 reads SGDLS; CDR2 reads YYNGEE. The protocol was immunoSEQ multiplex PCR, while the TCRdb copy is restricted to in-frame clones and leaves out a portion. The table records just under 75,000 clones, more than 85% of them present only once. Sequenced sample: blood. The receptor was isolated from a woman in her forties or fifties in good health. This rearrangement joins TRBV9 to TRBJ2-1; D assignment may be TRBD1 or TRBD2 (6 bases each). The CDR3 coding sequence is TGTGCCAGCAGCGTAGCCGGGAGTACAGGGAATGAGCAGTTCTTC. Translation: CASSVAGSTGNEQFF.